This is a list of T cell receptor beta chains from one sample in a study of blood T cell repertoires in COVID-19. The repertoire was sequenced with immunoSEQ multiplex PCR; TCRdb's copy has only in-frame clones and lacks some. The sample carries fewer than 250,000 clones, about 90% recorded once. The sample consisted of PBMCs or T cells enriched from blood (not recorded which). The receptors were gathered from a man in his thirties or forties who had been exposed to COVID-19. Both conserved end residues are part of each CDR3. A D gene is named only where the DNA matches it firmly. Expanded clones get a size class; other rows say once, few or many, or leave the size out.

v_gene: TRBV19; abundance: few; len: 10; d_gene: -; j_gene: TRBJ1-2; CDR3nt: TGTGCCAGTAGTATGAGTGGCTACACCTTC; CDR3aa: CASSMSGYTF
v_gene: TRBV6-5; abundance: -; len: 15; d_gene: TRBD1; j_gene: TRBJ1-6; CDR3nt: TGTGCCAGCAGTTGGGCCGGGACAGGCGATGAACACCTCCACTTT; CDR3aa: CASSWAGTGDEHLHF
v_gene: TRBV6-6; abundance: -; len: 13; d_gene: -; j_gene: TRBJ2-7; CDR3nt: TGTGCCAGCAGTTACTCGACGGGTTACGAGCAGTACTTC; CDR3aa: CASSYSTGYEQYF
v_gene: TRBV19; abundance: -; len: 16; d_gene: -; j_gene: TRBJ2-1; CDR3nt: TGTGCCAGTAGTATAGAGGCGGGGTCCTTGGGAAATGAGCAGTTCTTC; CDR3aa: CASSIEAGSLGNEQFF
v_gene: TRBV5-5; abundance: -; len: 12; d_gene: -; j_gene: TRBJ2-3; CDR3nt: TGTGCCAGCAGCTTAGGACAGCGACGGGAGTATTTT; CDR3aa: CASSLGQRREYF
v_gene: TRBV24-1; abundance: few; len: 18; d_gene: -; j_gene: TRBJ1-1; CDR3nt: TGTGCCACCAGTGTCCATTCCGAGGGTGGGCCTGAAGAGACTGAAGCTTTCTTT; CDR3aa: CATSVHSEGGPEETEAFF
v_gene: TRBV7-9; abundance: -; len: 14; d_gene: -; j_gene: TRBJ2-7; CDR3nt: TGTGCCAGCAGCTTAGACGGATACTACTACGAGCAGTACTTC; CDR3aa: CASSLDGYYYEQYF
v_gene: TRBV25-1; abundance: -; len: 12; d_gene: -; j_gene: TRBJ1-2; CDR3nt: TGTGCCAGCACGGCAGGGTCGATCGGCTACACCTTC; CDR3aa: CASTAGSIGYTF
v_gene: TRBV30; abundance: -; len: 14; d_gene: -; j_gene: TRBJ1-1; CDR3nt: TGTGCCTGGAGACGAAACGGGGGGAACACTGAAGCTTTCTTT; CDR3aa: CAWRRNGGNTEAFF
v_gene: TRBV29-1; abundance: -; len: 15; d_gene: -; j_gene: TRBJ1-2; CDR3nt: TGCAGCGCCGTGTTTTCCGAGGTCCCCGATGGTGGCTACACCTTC; CDR3aa: CSAVFSEVPDGGYTF
v_gene: TRBV6-2/TRBV6-3; abundance: -; len: 14; d_gene: TRBD1; j_gene: TRBJ2-6; CDR3nt: TGTGCCAGCAGTACAGGGGGTGGGGCCAACGTCCTGACTTTC; CDR3aa: CASSTGGGANVLTF
v_gene: TRBV18; abundance: few; len: 16; d_gene: TRBD1; j_gene: TRBJ1-2; CDR3nt: TGTGCCAGCTCACCTTCTTCCAGACAGGGGAGCTATGGCTACACCTTC; CDR3aa: CASSPSSRQGSYGYTF
v_gene: TRBV10-3; abundance: -; len: 14; d_gene: -; j_gene: TRBJ1-1; CDR3nt: TGTGCCATCAGTGAAGGAGGGGGGGAAACTGAAGCTTTCTTT; CDR3aa: CAISEGGGETEAFF
v_gene: TRBV25-1; abundance: -; len: 14; d_gene: -; j_gene: TRBJ1-3; CDR3nt: TGTGCCAGCAGCCTACAGGGAGTTGGAAACACCATATATTTT; CDR3aa: CASSLQGVGNTIYF
v_gene: TRBV6-2/TRBV6-3; abundance: -; len: 13; d_gene: -; j_gene: TRBJ1-2; CDR3nt: TGTGCCAGCAGTCCCCAGATTAACTATGGCTACACCTTC; CDR3aa: CASSPQINYGYTF